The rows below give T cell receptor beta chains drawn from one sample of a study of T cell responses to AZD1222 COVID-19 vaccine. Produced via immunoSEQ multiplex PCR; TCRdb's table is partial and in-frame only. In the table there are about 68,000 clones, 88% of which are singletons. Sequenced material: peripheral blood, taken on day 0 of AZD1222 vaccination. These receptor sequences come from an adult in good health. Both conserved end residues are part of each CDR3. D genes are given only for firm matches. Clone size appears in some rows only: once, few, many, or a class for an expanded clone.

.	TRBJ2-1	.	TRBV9	CASSSGGLSYNEQFF	TGTGCCAGCAGCTCAGGAGGGTTATCCTACAATGAGCAGTTCTTC
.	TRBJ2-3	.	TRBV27	CASSFRREPDTQYF	TGTGCCAGCAGTTTTCGACGGGAGCCAGATACGCAGTATTTT
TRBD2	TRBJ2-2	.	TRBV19	CASSTPGLAGNTGELFF	TGTGCCAGTAGTACTCCAGGGCTAGCGGGGAACACCGGGGAGCTGTTTTTT
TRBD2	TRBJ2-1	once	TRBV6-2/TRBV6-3	CASSYSFAGGNEQFF	TGTGCCAGCAGTTACTCGTTCGCGGGGGGCAATGAGCAGTTCTTC
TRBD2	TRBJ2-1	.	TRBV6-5	CASLRTSGREQFF	TGTGCCAGCCTAAGGACTAGCGGGCGGGAGCAGTTCTTC
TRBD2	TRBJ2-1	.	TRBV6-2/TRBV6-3	CASSYFSGQAGLNEQFF	TGTGCCAGCAGTTACTTCTCGGGTCAAGCGGGACTTAACGAGCAGTTCTTC
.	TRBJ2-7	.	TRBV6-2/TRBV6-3	CASSYSPPDLQDEQYF	TGTGCCAGCAGTTACTCCCCCCCCGACCTCCAGGACGAGCAGTACTTC
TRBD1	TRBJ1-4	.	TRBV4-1	CASSQGQGEQEKLFF	TGCGCCAGCAGCCAAGGACAGGGGGAACAAGAAAAACTGTTTTTT
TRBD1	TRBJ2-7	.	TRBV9	CASSVGQGAYEQYF	TGTGCCAGCAGCGTAGGACAGGGGGCCTACGAGCAGTACTTC
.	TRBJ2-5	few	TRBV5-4	CASSLTFGGWGETQYF	TGTGCCAGCAGCTTAACTTTTGGAGGATGGGGGGAGACCCAGTACTTC
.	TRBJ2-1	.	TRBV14	CASSLFRGSSYNEQFF	TGTGCCAGCAGCTTATTTCGGGGGAGCTCCTACAATGAGCAGTTCTTC
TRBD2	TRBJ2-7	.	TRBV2	CASSEARGSGTRSYEQYF	TGTGCCAGCAGTGAAGCTCGGGGTAGCGGGACCCGCTCCTACGAGCAGTACTTC
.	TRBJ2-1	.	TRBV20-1	CSTPEYEQFF	TGCAGTACCCCGGAGTATGAGCAGTTCTTC
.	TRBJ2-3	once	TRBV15	CATRQAVSTDTQYF	TGTGCCACCAGACAAGCGGTGAGCACAGATACGCAGTATTTT
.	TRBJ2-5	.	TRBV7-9	CAKAKGDETQYF	TGTGCCAAGGCGAAGGGGGACGAGACCCAGTACTTC
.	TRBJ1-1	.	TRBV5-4	CASSLRGMNTEAFF	TGTGCCAGCAGCTTAAGGGGAATGAACACTGAAGCTTTCTTT
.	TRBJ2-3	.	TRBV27	CASSPSSSGAADTQYF	TGTGCCAGCAGCCCTAGTAGCTCCGGGGCGGCAGATACGCAGTATTTT
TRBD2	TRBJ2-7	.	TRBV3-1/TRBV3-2	CASSQAGTMKYF	TGTGCCAGCAGCCAAGCGGGGACTATGAAGTACTTC
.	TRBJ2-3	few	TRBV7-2	CASSSIGSAGDTQYF	TGTGCCAGCAGCTCAATCGGGTCGGCGGGAGATACGCAGTATTTT
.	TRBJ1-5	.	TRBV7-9	CASTNKGTNQPQHF	TGTGCCAGCACCAATAAAGGCACCAATCAGCCCCAGCATTTT
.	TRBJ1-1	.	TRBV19	CASSIPGGAGTEAFF	TGTGCCAGTAGTATTCCGGGGGGCGCGGGGACTGAAGCTTTCTTT
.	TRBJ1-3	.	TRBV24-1	CATSDPGAGTIYF	TGTGCCACCAGTGACCCAGGGGCCGGCACCATATATTTT
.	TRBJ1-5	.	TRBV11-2	CASSQTGQPQHF	TGTGCCAGCAGTCAGACAGGTCAGCCCCAGCATTTT